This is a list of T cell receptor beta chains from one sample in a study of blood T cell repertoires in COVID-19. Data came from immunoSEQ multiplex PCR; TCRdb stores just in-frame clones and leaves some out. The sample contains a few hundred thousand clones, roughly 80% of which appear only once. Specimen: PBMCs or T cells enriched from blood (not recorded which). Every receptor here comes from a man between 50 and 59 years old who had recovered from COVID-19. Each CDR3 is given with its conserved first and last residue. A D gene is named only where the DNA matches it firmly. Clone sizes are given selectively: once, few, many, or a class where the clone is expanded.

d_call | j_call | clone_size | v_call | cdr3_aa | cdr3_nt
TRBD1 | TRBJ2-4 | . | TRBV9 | CASSVDGTVDIQYF | TGTGCCAGCAGCGTAGACGGGACAGTGGACATTCAGTACTTC
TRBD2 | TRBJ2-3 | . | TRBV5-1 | CASSLAGEGTQYF | TGCGCCAGCAGCTTGGCCGGGGAGGGTACGCAGTATTTT
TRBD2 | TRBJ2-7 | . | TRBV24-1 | CATSDPGTSGKYEQYF | TGTGCCACCAGTGACCCTGGGACTAGCGGGAAGTACGAGCAGTACTTC
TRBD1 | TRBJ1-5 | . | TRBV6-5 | CASSYSGQGARQPQHF | TGTGCCAGCAGTTACTCGGGACAGGGGGCGCGTCAGCCCCAGCATTTT
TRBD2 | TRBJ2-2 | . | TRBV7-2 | CASSRSGRYTGELFF | TGTGCCAGCAGCCGTAGCGGGAGGTACACCGGGGAGCTGTTTTTT
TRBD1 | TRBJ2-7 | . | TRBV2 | CASTREGGKIYEQYF | TGTGCCAGCACACGGGAAGGGGGCAAGATCTACGAGCAGTACTTC
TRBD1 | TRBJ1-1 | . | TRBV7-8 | CASSLGQGAYDPEAFF | TGTGCCAGCAGCCTTGGACAGGGGGCGTATGACCCTGAAGCTTTCTTT
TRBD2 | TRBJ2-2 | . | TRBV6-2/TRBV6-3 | CASSVAGGSTGELFF | TGTGCCAGCAGTGTAGCGGGAGGTTCCACCGGGGAGCTGTTTTTT
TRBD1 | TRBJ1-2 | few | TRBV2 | CASWTDRSLINYGYTF | TGTGCCAGCTGGACGGACAGGTCTCTCATTAACTATGGCTACACCTTC
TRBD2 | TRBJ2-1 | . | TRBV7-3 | CASSSGGTSGRGEQFF | TGTGCCAGCAGCTCCGGCGGGACTAGCGGGAGGGGTGAGCAGTTCTTC
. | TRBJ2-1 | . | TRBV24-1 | CATSVSGLSSYNEQFF | TGTGCCACCAGTGTAAGTGGTCTTAGCTCCTACAATGAGCAGTTCTTC
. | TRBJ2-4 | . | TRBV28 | CASSTTGLAKNIQYF | TGTGCCAGCAGCACGACAGGACTAGCCAAAAACATTCAGTACTTC
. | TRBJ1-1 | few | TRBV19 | CASSSYEGSTEAFF | TGTGCCAGTAGTTCATATGAGGGCTCCACTGAAGCTTTCTTT
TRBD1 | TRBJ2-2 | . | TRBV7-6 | CASTGGQGGGELFF | TGTGCCAGCACTGGTGGACAGGGGGGCGGGGAGCTGTTTTTT
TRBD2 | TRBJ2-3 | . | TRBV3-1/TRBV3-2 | CASSQFIAGGDTQYF | TGTGCCAGCAGCCAGTTTATTGCGGGAGGAGATACGCAGTATTTT
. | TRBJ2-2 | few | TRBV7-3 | CASSLGGARGPGELFF | TGTGCCAGCAGCTTAGGGGGGGCCCGCGGACCCGGGGAGCTGTTTTTT
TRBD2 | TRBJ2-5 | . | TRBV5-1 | CASSLLAGGEETQYF | TGCGCCAGCAGCTTACTAGCGGGGGGCGAAGAGACCCAGTACTTC
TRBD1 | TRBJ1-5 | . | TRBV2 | CASSGQGQGYGNQPQHF | TGTGCCAGCAGTGGGCAGGGACAGGGATACGGCAATCAGCCCCAGCATTTT
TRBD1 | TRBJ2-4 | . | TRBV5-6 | CASSQRTGVGNIQYF | TGTGCCAGCAGCCAGAGGACAGGCGTCGGAAACATTCAGTACTTC
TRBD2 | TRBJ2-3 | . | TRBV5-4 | CASSLAGRQRGGTDTQYF | TGTGCCAGCAGCTTGGCCGGTCGGCAGCGGGGGGGCACAGATACGCAGTATTTT
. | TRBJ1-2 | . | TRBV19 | CASSIGAGVGDTF | TGTGCCAGTAGTATCGGAGCGGGAGTTGGTGACACCTTC
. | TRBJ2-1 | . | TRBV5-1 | CASSSRVGAENEQFF | TGCGCCAGCAGCTCTCGAGTGGGCGCTGAGAATGAGCAGTTCTTC